Each of the 27 T cell receptor beta chains below was sequenced from the same sample in a study of blood T cell repertoires in COVID-19. This table comes from immunoSEQ multiplex PCR, and its TCRdb copy is limited to in-frame clones, with some not included. The sample records around 120,000 clones, approximately 80% being singletons. The source material was peripheral blood. The receptors originated from a man between 45 and 60 years old with acute or convalescent COVID-19.

This chain uses TRBV7-3 with TRBJ2-5; TRBD1 agrees at 9 bases. The V segment lost 8 bases and the J segment 0 bases; nucleotides outside the gene matches: 1. The V gene's germline CDR1 is SGHTA and CDR2 FQGTGA. The CDR3 contains 13 residues. CDR3 DNA sequence: TGTGCCAGCGGGACAGGGAACCAAGAGACCCAGTACTTC. Its protein product is CASGTGNQETQYF.

J is TRBJ2-1 and V is TRBV2, with TRBD2 matching 13 bases. Germline lookup yields CDR1 SNHLY and CDR2 FYNNEI. After removal of 6 bases from V and 9 bases from J, the junction contained 5 bases not matched to a gene. The CDR3 has 14 residues. Here the CDR3 DNA reads TGTGCCAGCAGCAGACTAGCGGGGGGCCCTGAGCAGTTCTTC. It yields the protein CASSRLAGGPEQFF.

The chain has TRBV9 and TRBJ2-2; D is undetermined. Germline V gives CDR1 SGDLS, CDR2 YYNGEE. V was shortened by 6 bases and J by 4 bases, with 13 bases between the two germline ends. The CDR3 covers 14 residues. The CDR3, as DNA: TGTGCCAGCAATACCGGAGTAGGCACCGGGGAGCTGTTTTTT. Amino acid sequence: CASNTGVGTGELFF.

V and J are TRBV5-1 and TRBJ1-3, with unresolved D. This CDR3 is built from 15 residues. V was clipped by 0 bases and J by 1 base, with 8 bases between them. CDR1 is SGHRS and CDR2 is YFSETQ in the germline V gene. The CDR3, as DNA: TGCGCCAGCAGCTTGGGAGGGTTTTCTGGAAACACCATATATTTT. It codes for CASSLGGFSGNTIYF. The variable domain in full, with the rest retrieved from reference TRBV5-1 and TRBJ1-3, is KAGVTQTPRYLIKTRGQQVTLSCSPISGHRSVSWYQQTPGQGLQFLFEYFSETQRNKGNFPGRFSGRQFSNSRSEMNVSTLELGDSALYLCASSLGGFSGNTIYFGEGSWLTVV.

This clone was detected only a few times. This chain uses TRBV5-1 with TRBJ1-1, with no clear D. CDR3 length equals 14 residues. CDR1 SGHRS and CDR2 YFSETQ come from the germline V gene. The germline V and J ends were trimmed by 2 bases and 4 bases, with 12 bases remaining between them. CDR3 in amino acids: CASSFYSSSTEAFF. The DNA of the CDR3 is TGCGCCAGCAGCTTTTACAGCTCAAGCACTGAAGCTTTCTTT.

This clone has a single count. J is TRBJ2-1 and V is TRBV9, with 9 bases matching TRBD2. Germline V lookup: CDR1 SGDLS, CDR2 YYNGEE. The CDR3 is made up of 16 amino acids. V was pared by 1 base and J by 8 bases, with 10 bases of the junction left unmatched. DNA for the CDR3: TGTGCCAGCAGCGTAAGTAGCGGGAGAGCTAGCGATGAGCAGTTCTTC. Protein: CASSVSSGRASDEQFF.

The genes are TRBV3-1 (or the pseudogene TRBV3-2) and TRBJ2-3; D perhaps matches TRBD2 (5 bases). The CDR3 totals 17 residues. Trimming pared 1 base from V and 6 bases from J, leaving 20 bases between. Germline V gene data show CDR1 as LGHDT and CDR2 as YNNKEL (reference sequence). This chain's CDR3 is CASSQGAPREGPDTQYF. In DNA, the CDR3 is TGTGCCAGCAGCCAAGGGGCCCCCCGAGAGGGCCCGGATACGCAGTATTTT.

The chain has TRBV19 and TRBJ1-1; D gene uncertain. The CDR3 runs to 13 residues. Germline V gene lookup returns CDR1 LNHDA and CDR2 SQIVND (reference sequence). With 7 bases removed from V and 0 bases from J, the gap between germline ends came to 9 bases. CDR3 bases: TGTGCCAGTACCTCGACTTTGAACACTGAAGCTTTCTTT. It is translated as CASTSTLNTEAFF.

This clone was recorded a few times. The genes are TRBV9 and TRBJ2-3; a weak D match, TRBD2 (6 bases). Germline V gene data show CDR1 as SGDLS and CDR2 as YYNGEE. Trimming took off 0 bases at V and 1 base at J, with 12 bases between the two ends. This CDR3 contains 16 residues. CDR3 sequence (DNA): TGTGCCAGCAGCGTAGCCCCCGGCGGGGGCACAGATACGCAGTATTTT. Protein: CASSVAPGGGTDTQYF.

This clone came up a few times. The chain has TRBV4-1 and TRBJ1-3; D not certain. Germline V gene data show CDR1 as MGHRA and CDR2 as YSYEKL. The CDR3 is 12 amino acids. Trimming left V 0 bases short and J 8 bases short, with 5 bases between. CDR3: CASSQDPYTIYF. In DNA form, the CDR3 reads TGCGCCAGCAGCCAAGATCCCTACACCATATATTTT.

This chain connects TRBV5-6 to TRBJ1-2; TRBD1 matches 7 bases. This CDR3 comprises 14 residues. The trim removed 5 bases at V and 4 bases at J, leaving 8 bases unmatched. The germline gives CDR1 SGHDT, CDR2 YYEEEE. CDR3 in DNA: TGTGCCAGCAGTCTAGAGGACAGGAGCTATGGCTACACCTTC. As protein: CASSLEDRSYGYTF.

The chain recombines TRBV4-1 with TRBJ1-4, with a tentative D call TRBD1 (6 bases). The germline V gene encodes CDR1 MGHRA and CDR2 YSYEKL. The CDR3 is 15 residues long. Trimming left V 3 bases short and J 4 bases short, with 12 bases between. CDR3 sequence reads: CASSQRYRVNEKLFF. CDR3 DNA: TGCGCCAGCAGCCAGCGGTACAGGGTTAATGAAAAACTGTTTTTT.

The rearrangement uses TRBV6-5 and TRBJ1-5; 10 bases are a match to TRBD1. V was clipped by 4 bases and J by 4 bases; unmatched bases: 7. CDR1 is MNHEY, CDR2 SVGAGI, per germline. The CDR3 extends over 16 amino acids. CDR3: CASSLIPGQGNQPQHF. In DNA, the CDR3 is TGTGCCAGCAGTTTAATACCGGGACAGGGGAATCAGCCCCAGCATTTT.

The chain carries TRBV5-1 and TRBJ1-1; no firm D call. V was clipped by 0 bases and J by 2 bases, with 8 bases between them. The length of the CDR3 is 14 residues. Germline loops: CDR1 SGHRS, CDR2 YFSETQ. CDR3 in amino acids: CASSLGRVNTEAFF. CDR3 sequence (DNA): TGCGCCAGCAGCTTGGGTCGGGTTAACACTGAAGCTTTCTTT. The whole variable domain, filled in from reference TRBV5-1 and TRBJ1-1, reads KAGVTQTPRYLIKTRGQQVTLSCSPISGHRSVSWYQQTPGQGLQFLFEYFSETQRNKGNFPGRFSGRQFSNSRSEMNVSTLELGDSALYLCASSLGRVNTEAFFGQGTRLTVV.

This clone has a handful of counts. CDR3 sequence (DNA): TGTGCCAGCAGTAAAGGGGGGGGTCGCCTCAGTGGCTACACCTTC. Translated: CASSKGGGRLSGYTF. The chain couples TRBV13 to TRBJ1-2; a weak D match, TRBD1 (6 bases). V lost 6 bases to trimming and J lost 7 bases, with 21 bases between them. Germline-derived CDR1 and CDR2 are PRHDT and FYEKMQ (reference sequence). The CDR3 runs to 15 residues.

The chain uses TRBV7-6 and TRBJ2-2; 11 positions match TRBD2. After removal of 5 bases from V and 6 bases from J, the junction contained 5 bases not matched to a gene. The germline CDR1 and CDR2 sequences are SGHVS and FNYEAQ. This CDR3 comprises 15 residues. The CDR3 nucleotides are TGTGCCAGCAGCCTACTAGCGGGAGACGCCGGGGAGCTGTTTTTT. Translated, it gives CASSLLAGDAGELFF. Looking up the rest from reference TRBV7-6 and TRBJ2-2 gives the full variable domain: GAGVSQSPRYKVTKRGQDVALRCDPISGHVSLYWYRQALGQGPEFLTYFNYEAQQDKSGLPNDRFSAERPEGSISTLTIQRTEQRDSAMYRCASSLLAGDAGELFFGEGSRLTVL.

CDR3 coding DNA: TGTGCCTGGAAACGGACAGGGAACTATGGCTACACCTTC. It codes for CAWKRTGNYGYTF. The chain has TRBV30 and TRBJ1-2, with 8 nucleotides matching TRBD1. Germline assignment: CDR1 GTSNPN and CDR2 SVGIG (reference sequence). The CDR3 length is 13 residues. Trimming took 4 bases from V and 2 from J; bases not matched to a gene: 3.

This rearrangement joins TRBV28 to TRBJ1-5, with 8 positions matching TRBD1. The CDR3 is 15 residues long. With 3 bases clipped from V and 1 base from J, the junction kept 2 bases outside the gene matches. From germline, CDR1 is MDHEN and CDR2 SYDVKM. In DNA form, the CDR3 reads TGTGCCAGCAGTTTTCAGGGGGCAAGCAATCAGCCCCAGCATTTT. This codes for CASSFQGASNQPQHF.

CDR3 DNA sequence: TGTGCCAGCAGCCAAGGACTAGCGGGGACCGGGGATACGCAGTATTTT. This translates into CASSQGLAGTGDTQYF. This chain joins TRBV5-4 and TRBJ2-3; 12 positions agree with TRBD2. The CDR3 has 16 amino acids. The V gene end was trimmed by 4 bases and the J gene end by 6 bases; junction bases not matched to a gene: 9. CDR1 is SGHNT, CDR2 YYREEE, per germline (reference sequence). The full variable domain, its missing parts supplied by reference TRBV5-4 and TRBJ2-3, is ETGVTQSPTHLIKTRGQQVTLRCSSQSGHNTVSWYQQALGQGPQFIFQYYREEENGRGNFPPRFSGLQFPNYSSELNVNALELDDSALYLCASSQGLAGTGDTQYFGPGTRLTVL.

The sample holds a few counts of this clone. V usage is TRBV10-3 and J usage is TRBJ1-5; 9 bases fit TRBD1. V gave up 3 bases and J gave up 2 bases; unmatched junction bases: 5. This CDR3 has 16 amino acids. Germline CDR1 is ENHRY and CDR2 is SYGVKD. The CDR3, as DNA: TGTGCCATCAGTGAAAGTAGGACAGGGGGCAATCAGCCCCAGCATTTT. Translating it yields CAISESRTGGNQPQHF.

V gene TRBV6-2 or TRBV6-3 combines with J gene TRBJ2-7; the match to TRBD1 covers 10 bases. This CDR3 spans 16 amino acids. V trimming: 2 bases; J trimming: 5 bases; junction bases outside the gene matches: 9. Germline CDR1 reads MNHEY; CDR2 reads SVGEGT. The CDR3 region is CASSYTTGGVINEQYF. In nucleotides, the CDR3 is TGTGCCAGCAGTTACACGACAGGGGGCGTTATCAACGAGCAGTACTTC.

This chain connects TRBV19 to TRBJ2-7; 8 bases fit TRBD2. Germline V CDR1 and CDR2: LNHDA, SQIVND (reference sequence). The CDR3 consists of 15 residues. V lost 0 bases, J lost 2 bases, and 3 bases stayed unmatched. CDR3 nucleotides: TGTGCCAGTAGTATAGAGGCGGGAGGCCCCTACGAGCAGTACTTC. The encoded protein is CASSIEAGGPYEQYF.

The V gene is TRBV4-2, the J gene TRBJ2-7; 7 positions agree with TRBD1. Unmatched junction bases numbered 2, after V lost 0 bases and J lost 0 bases. Germline V gene sequence: CDR1 LGHNA, CDR2 YNFKEQ. CDR3 length: 15 residues. The DNA for the CDR3 is TGTGCCAGCAGCCAAGAACAGGGGTACTCCTACGAGCAGTACTTC. It yields the protein CASSQEQGYSYEQYF.

For this clone: At the DNA level, this CDR3 is encoded by other sequences in the same sample as well. The chain carries TRBV28 and TRBJ2-5, with 7 nucleotides matching TRBD2. The V segment lost 5 bases and the J segment 5 bases; nucleotides outside the gene matches: 5. This CDR3 is built from 13 residues. In germline, CDR1 is MDHEN, CDR2 SYDVKM. The CDR3 sequence is CASSGLVRETQYF. CDR3 DNA: TGTGCCAGCAGTGGACTAGTTCGCGAGACCCAGTACTTC.

The chain combines TRBV19 with TRBJ1-3; tentatively, D is TRBD1 (5 bases). The V gene lost 5 bases and the J gene lost 0 bases, with 17 bases spanning the gap. This CDR3 is built from 17 residues. Looked up from germline, CDR1 is LNHDA and CDR2 is SQIVND (reference sequence). The CDR3 sequence: CASSPALQGVSGNTIYF. For the CDR3, the DNA is TGTGCCAGTAGTCCAGCCCTACAAGGGGTCTCTGGAAACACCATATATTTT.

The genes are TRBV20-1 and TRBJ2-3, with D possibly TRBD2 on 6 matching bases. Trimming removed 6 bases from V and 8 bases from J, with 12 bases in between. The CDR3 has 11 amino acids. Germline CDR1 and CDR2: DFQATT and SNEGSKA (reference sequence). CDR3 coding DNA: TGCAGTGCCTCGGAGGGAGTTACGCAGTATTTT. It specifies CSASEGVTQYF.

About this clone: The junction departs from the called germline gene at one end, perhaps through a read error. V and J are TRBV27 and TRBJ2-5; D unclear. Per germline, CDR1 MNHEY and CDR2 SMNVEV (reference sequence). This CDR3 has 14 amino acids. Written as DNA, the CDR3 is TGTGCCGGCAGTCCGTCGATACTCCCGGAGACCCAGTACTTC. Translating gives CAGSPSILPETQYF.